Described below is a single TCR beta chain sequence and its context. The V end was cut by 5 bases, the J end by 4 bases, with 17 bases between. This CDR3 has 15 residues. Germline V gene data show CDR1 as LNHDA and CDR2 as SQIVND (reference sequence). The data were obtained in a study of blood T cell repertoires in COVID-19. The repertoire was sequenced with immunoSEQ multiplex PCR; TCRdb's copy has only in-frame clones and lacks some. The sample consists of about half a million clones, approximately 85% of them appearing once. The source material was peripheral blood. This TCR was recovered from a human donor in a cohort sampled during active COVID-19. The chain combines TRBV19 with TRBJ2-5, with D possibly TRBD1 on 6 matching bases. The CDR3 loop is CASSGGGGRGETQYF. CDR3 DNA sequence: TGTGCCAGTAGTGGGGGCGGAGGAAGGGGAGAGACCCAGTACTTC.